The source of this T cell receptor beta chain is a study of shared clonotypes between healthy human individuals. Naive CD8 cells comprised CD45RO-negative, CCR7-positively selected cells, excluding terminally differentiated effector memory CD45RA+ cells. The data were produced by immunoSEQ multiplex PCR, yet TCRdb's version contains in-frame clones alone and is incomplete. The repertoire holds around 1.9 million clones, with about 93% as singletons. The germline gives CDR1 LNHDA, CDR2 SQIVND (reference sequence). The CDR3 totals 14 residues. V lost 4 bases to trimming and J lost 4 bases, with 12 bases between them.

V usage is TRBV19 and J usage is TRBJ2-3; D remains unclear. Input material: naive CD8+ T cells from PBMCs. The receptor's source is a man between 18 and 29 years old in good health. Some clones in this sample may be carry-over from other donors' samples. The CDR3 DNA is TGTGCCAGTAGTACGACGGTGTCCTCAGATACGCAGTATTTT. Translating gives CASSTTVSSDTQYF.